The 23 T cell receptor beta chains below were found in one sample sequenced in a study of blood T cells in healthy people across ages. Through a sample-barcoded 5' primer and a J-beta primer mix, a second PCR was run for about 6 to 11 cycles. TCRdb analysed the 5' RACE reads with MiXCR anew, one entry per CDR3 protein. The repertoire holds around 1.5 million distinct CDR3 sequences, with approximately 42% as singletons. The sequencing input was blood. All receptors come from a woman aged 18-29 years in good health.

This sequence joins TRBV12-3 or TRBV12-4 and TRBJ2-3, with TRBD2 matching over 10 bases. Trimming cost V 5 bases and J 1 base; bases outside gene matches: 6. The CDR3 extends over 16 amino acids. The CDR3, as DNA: TGTGCCAGCAGTGTAAGCGGGGGGGCCCGCACAGATACGCAGTATTTT. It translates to CASSVSGGARTDTQYF.

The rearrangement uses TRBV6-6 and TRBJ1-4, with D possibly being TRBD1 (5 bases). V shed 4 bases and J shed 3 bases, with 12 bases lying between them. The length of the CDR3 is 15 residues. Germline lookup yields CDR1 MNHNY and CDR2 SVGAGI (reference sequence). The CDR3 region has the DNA TGTGCCAGCAGTTTACCGGGACCGTCTAATGAAAAACTGTTTTTT. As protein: CASSLPGPSNEKLFF.

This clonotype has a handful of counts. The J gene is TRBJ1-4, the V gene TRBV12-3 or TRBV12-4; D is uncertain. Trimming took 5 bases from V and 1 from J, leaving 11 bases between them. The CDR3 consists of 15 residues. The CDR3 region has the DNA TGTGCCAGCAGTCCCCTCGGGGAAACTAATGAAAAACTGTTTTTT. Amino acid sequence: CASSPLGETNEKLFF.

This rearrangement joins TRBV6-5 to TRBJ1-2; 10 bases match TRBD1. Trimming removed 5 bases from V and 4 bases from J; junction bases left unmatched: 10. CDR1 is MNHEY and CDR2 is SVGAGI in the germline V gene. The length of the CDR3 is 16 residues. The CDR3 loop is CASSLSPGQGSYGYTF. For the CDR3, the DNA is TGTGCCAGCAGTCTCAGTCCGGGACAGGGGAGCTATGGCTACACCTTC.

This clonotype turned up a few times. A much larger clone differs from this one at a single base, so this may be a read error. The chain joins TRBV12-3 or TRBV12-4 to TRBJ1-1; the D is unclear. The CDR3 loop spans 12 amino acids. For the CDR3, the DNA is TGTGCCAGCAGGTTAGCGCCCAGTAGGACTTTCTTT. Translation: CASRLAPSRTFF.

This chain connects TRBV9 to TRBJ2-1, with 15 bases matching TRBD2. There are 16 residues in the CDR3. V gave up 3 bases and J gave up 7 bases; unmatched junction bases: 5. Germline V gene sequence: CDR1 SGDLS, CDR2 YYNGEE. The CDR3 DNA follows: TGTGCCAGCAGCGGGGGACTAGCGGGAGGTAGGAATGAGCAGTTCTTC. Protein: CASSGGLAGGRNEQFF.

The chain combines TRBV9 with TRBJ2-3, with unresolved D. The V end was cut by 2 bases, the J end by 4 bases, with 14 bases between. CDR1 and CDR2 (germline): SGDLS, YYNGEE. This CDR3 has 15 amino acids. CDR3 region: CASSVDLGESDTQYF. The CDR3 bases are TGTGCCAGCAGCGTCGACCTCGGTGAATCAGATACGCAGTATTTT.

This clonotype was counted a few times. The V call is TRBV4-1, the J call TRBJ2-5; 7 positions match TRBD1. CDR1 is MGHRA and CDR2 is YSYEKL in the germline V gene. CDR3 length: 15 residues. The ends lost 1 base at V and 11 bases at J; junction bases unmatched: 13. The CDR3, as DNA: TGCGCCAGCAGCCAAGCGAGGGACAGCTACAATGAGCAGTACTTC. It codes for CASSQARDSYNEQYF.

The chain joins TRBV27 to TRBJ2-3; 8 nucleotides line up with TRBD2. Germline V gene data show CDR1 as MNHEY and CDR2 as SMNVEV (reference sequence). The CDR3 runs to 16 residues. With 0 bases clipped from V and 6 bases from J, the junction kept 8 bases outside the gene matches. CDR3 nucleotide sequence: TGTGCCAGCAGTTTATCGACGAGCGGGAGTGCGGATACGCAGTATTTT. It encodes CASSLSTSGSADTQYF.

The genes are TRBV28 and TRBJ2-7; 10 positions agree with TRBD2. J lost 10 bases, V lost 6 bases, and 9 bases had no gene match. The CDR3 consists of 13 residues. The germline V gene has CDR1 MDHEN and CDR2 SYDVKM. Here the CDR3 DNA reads TGTGCCAGCAGGGAGCGGGGGGGCTTCCCCCAGTACTTC. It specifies CASRERGGFPQYF. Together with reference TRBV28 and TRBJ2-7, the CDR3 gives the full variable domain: DVKVTQSSRYLVKRTGEKVFLECVQDMDHENMFWYRQDPGLGLRLIYFSYDVKMKEKGDIPEGYSVSREKKERFSLILESASTNQTSMYLCASRERGGFPQYFGPGTRLTVT.

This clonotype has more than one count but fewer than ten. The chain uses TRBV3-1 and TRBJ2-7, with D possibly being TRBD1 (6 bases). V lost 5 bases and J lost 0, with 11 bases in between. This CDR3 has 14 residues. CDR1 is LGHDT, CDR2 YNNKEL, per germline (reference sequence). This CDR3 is CASSTRTVSYEQYF. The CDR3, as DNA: TGTGCCAGCAGCACCCGGACAGTCTCCTACGAGCAGTACTTC.

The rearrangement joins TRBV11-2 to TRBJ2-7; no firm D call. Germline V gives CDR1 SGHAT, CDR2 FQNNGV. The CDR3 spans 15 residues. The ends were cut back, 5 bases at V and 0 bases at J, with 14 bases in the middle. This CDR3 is CASSPVGRSSYEQYF. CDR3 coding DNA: TGTGCCAGCAGCCCAGTGGGTCGGAGCTCCTACGAGCAGTACTTC.

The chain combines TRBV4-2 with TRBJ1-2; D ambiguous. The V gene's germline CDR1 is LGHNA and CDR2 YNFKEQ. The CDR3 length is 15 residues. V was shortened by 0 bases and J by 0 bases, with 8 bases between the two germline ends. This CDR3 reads CASSQDKPPNYGYTF. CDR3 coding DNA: TGTGCCAGCAGCCAAGATAAACCTCCTAACTATGGCTACACCTTC.

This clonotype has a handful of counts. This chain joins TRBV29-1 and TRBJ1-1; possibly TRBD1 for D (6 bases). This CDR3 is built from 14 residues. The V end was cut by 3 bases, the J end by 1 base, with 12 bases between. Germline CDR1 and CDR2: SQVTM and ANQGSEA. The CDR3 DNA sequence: TGCAGCGTTGAGGATTGGGGGGCGAACACTGAAGCTTTCTTT. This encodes CSVEDWGANTEAFF.

CDR3 sequence: CASSLDRERGYEQYF. The CDR3 DNA is TGTGCCAGCAGCTTAGACAGAGAGCGGGGCTACGAGCAGTACTTC. The V call is TRBV7-2, the J call TRBJ2-7; 7 bases line up with TRBD2. Germline V gene data show CDR1 as SGHTA and CDR2 as FQGNSA. V trimming: 1 base; J trimming: 3 bases; junction bases outside the gene matches: 6. CDR3 length: 15 residues.

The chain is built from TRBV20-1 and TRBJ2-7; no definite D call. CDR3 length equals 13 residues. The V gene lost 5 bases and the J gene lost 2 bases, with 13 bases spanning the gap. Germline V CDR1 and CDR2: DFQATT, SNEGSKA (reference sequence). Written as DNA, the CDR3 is TGCAGTGCTGCCGACAAGTTCCCCTACGAGCAGTACTTC. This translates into CSAADKFPYEQYF.

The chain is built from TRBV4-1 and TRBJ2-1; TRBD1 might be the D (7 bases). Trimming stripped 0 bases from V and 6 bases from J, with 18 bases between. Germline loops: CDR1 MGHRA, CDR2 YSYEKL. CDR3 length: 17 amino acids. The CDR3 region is CASSQDRGGGDCNEQFF. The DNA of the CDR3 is TGCGCCAGCAGCCAAGACCGCGGAGGGGGCGACTGCAATGAGCAGTTCTTC.

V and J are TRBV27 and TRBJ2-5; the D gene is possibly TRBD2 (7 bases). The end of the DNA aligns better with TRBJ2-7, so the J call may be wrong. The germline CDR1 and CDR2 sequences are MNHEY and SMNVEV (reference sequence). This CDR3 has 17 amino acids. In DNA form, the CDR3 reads TGTGCCAGCAGTTTAAGCGGGACACTACTGACCTCCTACGAGCAGTACTTC. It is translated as CASSLSGTLLTSYEQYF.

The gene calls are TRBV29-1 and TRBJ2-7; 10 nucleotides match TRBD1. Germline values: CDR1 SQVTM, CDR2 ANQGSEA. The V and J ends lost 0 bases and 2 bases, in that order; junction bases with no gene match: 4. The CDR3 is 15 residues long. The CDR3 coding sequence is TGCAGCGTTGAAGACCCGGACAGGGGGGCCTACGAGCAGTACTTC. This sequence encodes CSVEDPDRGAYEQYF.

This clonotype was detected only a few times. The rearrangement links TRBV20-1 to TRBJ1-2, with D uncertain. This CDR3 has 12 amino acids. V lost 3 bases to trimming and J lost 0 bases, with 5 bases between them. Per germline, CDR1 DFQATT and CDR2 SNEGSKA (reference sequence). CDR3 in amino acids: CSARQANYGYTF. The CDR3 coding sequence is TGCAGTGCTAGGCAAGCTAACTATGGCTACACCTTC.

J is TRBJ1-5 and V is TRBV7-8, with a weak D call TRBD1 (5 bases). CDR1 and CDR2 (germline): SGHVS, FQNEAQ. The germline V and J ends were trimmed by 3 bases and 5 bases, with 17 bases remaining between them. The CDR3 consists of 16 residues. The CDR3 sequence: CASSLGTFGGYQPQHF. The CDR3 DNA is TGTGCCAGCAGCTTGGGGACCTTCGGGGGGTATCAGCCCCAGCATTTT.

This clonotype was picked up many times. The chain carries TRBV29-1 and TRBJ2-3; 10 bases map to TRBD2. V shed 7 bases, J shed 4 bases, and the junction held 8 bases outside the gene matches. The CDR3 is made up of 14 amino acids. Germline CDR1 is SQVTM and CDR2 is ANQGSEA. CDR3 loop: CSARISGRPDTQYF. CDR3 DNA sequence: TGCAGCGCCCGGATTAGCGGGAGGCCAGATACGCAGTATTTT.

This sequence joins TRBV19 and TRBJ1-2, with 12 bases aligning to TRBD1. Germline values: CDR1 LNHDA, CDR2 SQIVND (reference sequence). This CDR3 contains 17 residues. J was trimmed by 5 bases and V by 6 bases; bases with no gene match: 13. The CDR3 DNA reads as TGTGCCAGTAGACCCCCCGGAGGGACAGGGGGCAAATATGGCTACACCTTC. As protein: CASRPPGGTGGKYGYTF.